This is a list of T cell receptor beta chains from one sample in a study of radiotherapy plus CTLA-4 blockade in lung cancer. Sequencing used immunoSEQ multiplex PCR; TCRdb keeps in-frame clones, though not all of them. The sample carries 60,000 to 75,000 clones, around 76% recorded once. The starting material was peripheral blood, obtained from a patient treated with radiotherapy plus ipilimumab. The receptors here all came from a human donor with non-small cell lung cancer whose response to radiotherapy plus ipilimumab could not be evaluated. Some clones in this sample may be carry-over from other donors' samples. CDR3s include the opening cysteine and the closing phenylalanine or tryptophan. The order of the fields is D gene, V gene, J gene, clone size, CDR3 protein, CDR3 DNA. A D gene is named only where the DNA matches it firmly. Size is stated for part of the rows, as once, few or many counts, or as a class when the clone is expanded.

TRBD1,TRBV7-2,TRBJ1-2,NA,CASSLARQGNYGYTF,TGTGCCAGCAGCTTAGCCCGACAGGGAAACTATGGCTACACCTTC
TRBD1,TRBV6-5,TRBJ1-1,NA,CASSYSDRGSTEAFF,TGTGCCAGCAGTTACTCCGACAGGGGATCCACTGAAGCTTTCTTT
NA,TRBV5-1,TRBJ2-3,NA,CASSLDSPRFTDTQYF,TGCGCCAGCAGCCTGGACTCTCCGAGATTCACAGATACGCAGTATTTT
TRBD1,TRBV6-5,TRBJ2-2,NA,CASSSPRTGGEGELFF,TGTGCCAGCAGTTCCCCTCGGACAGGGGGCGAAGGGGAGCTGTTTTTT
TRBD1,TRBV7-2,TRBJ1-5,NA,CASSLGTGGNQPQHF,TGTGCCAGCAGCTTAGGAACAGGGGGCAATCAGCCCCAGCATTTT
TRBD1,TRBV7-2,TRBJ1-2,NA,CASSLAPDRDYGYTF,TGTGCCAGCAGCTTAGCGCCGGACAGGGACTATGGCTACACCTTC
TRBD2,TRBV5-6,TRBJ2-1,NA,CASSSRGLAGGYNEQFF,TGTGCCAGCAGCTCCCGCGGACTAGCGGGGGGCTACAATGAGCAGTTCTTC
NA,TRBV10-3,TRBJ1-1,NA,CAISVGATNTEAFF,TGTGCCATCAGTGTGGGGGCGACGAACACTGAAGCTTTCTTT
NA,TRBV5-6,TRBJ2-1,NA,CASSLMGSHNEQFF,TGTGCCAGCAGCTTGATGGGCAGCCACAATGAGCAGTTCTTC
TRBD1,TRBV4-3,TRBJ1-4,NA,CASSPVRGLKGVTNEKLFF,TGCGCCAGCAGCCCGGTCAGGGGGCTGAAGGGAGTAACTAATGAAAAACTGTTTTTT
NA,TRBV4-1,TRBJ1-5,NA,CASSQVLGALSNQPQHF,TGCGCCAGCAGCCAAGTGCTGGGGGCCTTAAGCAATCAGCCCCAGCATTTT
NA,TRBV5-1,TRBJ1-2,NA,CASSLAGDYGYTF,TGCGCCAGCAGCTTGGCCGGGGACTATGGCTACACCTTC
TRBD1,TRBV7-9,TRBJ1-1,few,CASSPYIKQGLNTEAFF,TGTGCCAGCAGCCCGTACATCAAACAGGGGTTGAACACTGAAGCTTTCTTT
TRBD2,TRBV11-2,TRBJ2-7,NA,CASHTGRRGAYEQYF,TGTGCCAGCCACACCGGGAGACGGGGGGCCTACGAGCAGTACTTC
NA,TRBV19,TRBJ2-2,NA,CASSIGQGIWAGELFF,TGTGCCAGTAGTATTGGGCAGGGGATATGGGCCGGGGAGCTGTTTTTT
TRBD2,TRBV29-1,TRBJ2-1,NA,CSVAPGLAGNNEQFF,TGCAGCGTTGCCCCGGGACTAGCGGGGAACAATGAGCAGTTCTTC
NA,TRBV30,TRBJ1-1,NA,CAWSYGQPEAFF,TGTGCCTGGAGCTACGGACAGCCCGAAGCTTTCTTT
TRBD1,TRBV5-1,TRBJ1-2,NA,CASSSGTGMSYGYTF,TGCGCCAGCAGCTCCGGGACAGGGATGTCCTATGGCTACACCTTC
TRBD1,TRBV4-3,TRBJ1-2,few,CASSRDRGPNYGYTF,TGCGCCAGCAGCCGGGACAGGGGGCCTAACTATGGCTACACCTTC
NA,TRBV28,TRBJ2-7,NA,CASSPPLVEQYF,TGTGCCAGCAGTCCTCCGTTAGTCGAGCAGTACTTC
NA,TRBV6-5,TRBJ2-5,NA,CASSSRGQQETQYF,TGTGCCAGCAGTTCGCGAGGGCAACAAGAGACCCAGTACTTC
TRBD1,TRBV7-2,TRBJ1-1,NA,CASSLDRATEAFF,TGTGCCAGCAGCCTGGACAGGGCTACTGAAGCTTTCTTT
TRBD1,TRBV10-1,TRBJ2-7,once,CAPERDRVPYEQYF,TGCGCCCCTGAACGGGACAGGGTGCCCTACGAGCAGTACTTC
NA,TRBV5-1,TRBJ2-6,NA,CASSRGSPGANVLTF,TGCGCCAGCAGCAGGGGAAGCCCTGGGGCCAACGTCCTGACTTTC
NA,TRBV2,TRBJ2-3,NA,CASTQDLADTQYF,TGTGCCAGCACCCAGGATTTGGCAGATACGCAGTATTTT
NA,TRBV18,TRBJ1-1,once,CASSQQGSIEAFF,TGTGCCAGCTCACAACAGGGAAGCATTGAAGCTTTCTTT
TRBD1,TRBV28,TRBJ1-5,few,CASSSVPGDSLRHF,TGTGCCAGCAGTTCGGTCCCTGGGGACAGCCTAAGGCATTTT
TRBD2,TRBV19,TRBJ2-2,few,CASSLGLAGATGELFF,TGTGCCAGTAGTTTGGGACTAGCGGGGGCCACCGGGGAGCTGTTTTTT
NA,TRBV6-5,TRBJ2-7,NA,CASSRHPRQYF,TGTGCCAGCAGCCGACACCCGAGGCAGTACTTC
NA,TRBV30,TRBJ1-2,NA,CAWSYGGWYGYTF,TGTGCCTGGAGTTACGGGGGGTGGTATGGCTACACCTTC
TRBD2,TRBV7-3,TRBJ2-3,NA,CASSLYSSGGSDTQYF,TGTGCCAGCAGCTTATATTCTAGCGGGGGATCAGATACGCAGTATTTT
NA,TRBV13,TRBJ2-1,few,CASTAGAPTGNEQFF,TGTGCCAGCACGGCGGGGGCTCCCACGGGGAATGAGCAGTTCTTC
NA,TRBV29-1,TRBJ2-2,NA,CSVGLTGNTGELFF,TGCAGCGTTGGCCTGACAGGGAACACCGGGGAGCTGTTTTTT
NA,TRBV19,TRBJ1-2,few,CASTISDMYYGYTF,TGTGCCAGTACAATCTCGGACATGTACTATGGCTACACCTTC
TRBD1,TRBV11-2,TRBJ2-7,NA,CASRGQPSSYEQYF,TGTGCCAGCAGGGGACAGCCCAGCTCCTACGAGCAGTACTTC
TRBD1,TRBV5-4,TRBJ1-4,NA,CASSLTGTGFSEKLFF,TGTGCCAGCAGCTTAACCGGGACAGGATTCTCCGAAAAACTGTTTTTT
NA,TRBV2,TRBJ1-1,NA,CASSPIDSLNTEAFF,TGTGCCAGCAGTCCAATCGACAGTCTGAACACTGAAGCTTTCTTT
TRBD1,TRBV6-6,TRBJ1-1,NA,CASSNPTGTTEAFF,TGTGCCAGCAGTAACCCGACAGGGACGACTGAAGCTTTCTTT
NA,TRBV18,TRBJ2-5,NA,CASSSGTWGETQYF,TGTGCCAGCTCCTCCGGGACATGGGGAGAGACCCAGTACTTC
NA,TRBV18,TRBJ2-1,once,CASSRSRDSSYNEQFF,TGTGCCAGCTCACGGTCGAGGGATAGCTCCTACAATGAGCAGTTCTTC
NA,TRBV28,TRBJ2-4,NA,CASSFIGGRENIQYF,TGTGCCAGCAGTTTTATAGGCGGCAGGGAAAACATTCAGTACTTC
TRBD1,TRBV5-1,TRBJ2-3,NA,CASALGTTGADTQYF,TGCGCCAGCGCCCTAGGTACGACAGGGGCAGATACGCAGTATTTT
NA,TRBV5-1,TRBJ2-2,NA,CASSSGNPPGELFF,TGCGCCAGCAGCTCAGGGAACCCCCCCGGGGAGCTGTTTTTT
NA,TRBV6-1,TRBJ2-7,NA,CASNVDSSYEQYF,TGTGCCAGCAATGTGGACAGCTCCTACGAGCAGTACTTC
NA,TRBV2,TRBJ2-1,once,CASSEPNGQFF,TGTGCCAGCAGTGAACCCAATGGCCAGTTCTTC
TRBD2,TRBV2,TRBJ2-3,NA,CASTPPPGAGGFSTDTQYF,TGTGCCAGCACTCCCCCCCCGGGAGCGGGGGGCTTTAGCACAGATACGCAGTATTTT
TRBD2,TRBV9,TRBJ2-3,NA,CASSVTGGGTDTQYF,TGTGCCAGCAGCGTCACGGGGGGAGGCACAGATACGCAGTATTTT
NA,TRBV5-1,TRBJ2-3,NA,CASSLQAGAFTDTQYF,TGCGCCAGCAGCTTGCAGGCGGGGGCGTTCACAGATACGCAGTATTTT
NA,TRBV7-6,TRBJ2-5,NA,CASSSIGKETQYF,TGTGCCAGCAGCTCCATCGGGAAGGAGACCCAGTACTTC
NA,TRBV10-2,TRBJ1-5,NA,CASSDRQVNQPQHF,TGCGCCAGCAGTGATCGGCAGGTCAATCAGCCCCAGCATTTT
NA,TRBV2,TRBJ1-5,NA,CASSGGQPQHF,TGTGCCAGCAGTGGAGGACAGCCCCAGCATTTT
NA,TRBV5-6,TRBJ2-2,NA,CASSTLGLIANTGELFF,TGTGCCAGCAGCACCCTCGGACTGATCGCGAACACCGGGGAGCTGTTTTTT
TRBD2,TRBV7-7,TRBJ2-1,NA,CASSPGTSGGANEQFF,TGTGCTAGCAGCCCCGGGACTAGCGGGGGGGCTAATGAGCAGTTCTTC
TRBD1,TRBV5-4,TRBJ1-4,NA,CASSFQQGAGEKLFF,TGTGCCAGCAGCTTTCAACAGGGGGCTGGAGAAAAACTGTTTTTT